This T cell receptor (beta chain) was captured in a study of blood T cells in healthy people across ages. With respect to this clonotype: What it binds is unknown.

The second PCR ran about 6 to 11 cycles with a sample-barcoded 5' primer and J-beta primers. The template-switch adaptor was a 5' adaptor with 12 random nucleotides. It tagged each cDNA molecule. In TCRdb, the 5' RACE reads were re-called with MiXCR into one record per CDR3 protein. The sample consists of over 1,300,000 distinct CDR3 sequences, almost 60% of them appearing once. Each donor's blood draw was approximately 10 milliliters of peripheral blood. Study-wide results and caveats: There was no known CMV status for donors, so expanded clonotype changes were possibly confounded.

Trimming cost V 2 bases and J 8 bases, with 15 bases left between them. Germline V lookup: CDR1 SQVTM, CDR2 ANQGSEA. The CDR3 is 13 amino acids. The sequencing input was blood. The TCR comes from a man between 18 and 35 years old in good health. The chain links TRBV29-1 to TRBJ1-1; D is undetermined. This CDR3 reads CSVEKIAGREAFF. In DNA, the CDR3 is TGCAGCGTTGAAAAGATAGCGGGCAGGGAAGCTTTCTTT.